Sequencing of this T cell receptor beta chain was carried out in a study of beta chain features in type 1 diabetes. On this clone itself: Its target is not known. In the same sample, other DNA sequences code for this CDR3.

Germline V gene lookup returns CDR1 SGHRS and CDR2 YFSETQ. V lost 4 bases and J 3 bases, leaving 14 bases between the germline ends. This CDR3 is 15 amino acids long. Notes on the study in general: All four CD4+ subsets of Type 1 diabetes patients contained TCRB CDR3s that were moderately but significantly shorter. Sequencing used cDNA, and cells with high TCR expression could therefore be over-represented.

Every donor provided one heparinised blood draw, which averaged roughly 120 mL. Cells sorted by CD45RO/CCR7/CD25/CD127/CD95/CD27 comprised CD4+ naive, central memory, regulatory and stem cell-like memory cells. The entirety of the isolated RNA underwent reverse transcription, so expressed TCRB transcripts were sequenced. Method: immunoSEQ multiplex PCR; TCRdb's copy keeps in-frame clones and lacks some. Of roughly 610,000 clones in the sample, 15% to 17% were seen once. This TCR came from a man younger than 35 in good health. The chain combines TRBV5-1 with TRBJ1-5; D not certain. Sample: naive CD4+ T cells from blood. CDR3 residues: CASSPDGQFNQPQHF. The DNA of the CDR3 is TGCGCCAGCAGCCCGGACGGTCAGTTCAATCAGCCCCAGCATTTT.